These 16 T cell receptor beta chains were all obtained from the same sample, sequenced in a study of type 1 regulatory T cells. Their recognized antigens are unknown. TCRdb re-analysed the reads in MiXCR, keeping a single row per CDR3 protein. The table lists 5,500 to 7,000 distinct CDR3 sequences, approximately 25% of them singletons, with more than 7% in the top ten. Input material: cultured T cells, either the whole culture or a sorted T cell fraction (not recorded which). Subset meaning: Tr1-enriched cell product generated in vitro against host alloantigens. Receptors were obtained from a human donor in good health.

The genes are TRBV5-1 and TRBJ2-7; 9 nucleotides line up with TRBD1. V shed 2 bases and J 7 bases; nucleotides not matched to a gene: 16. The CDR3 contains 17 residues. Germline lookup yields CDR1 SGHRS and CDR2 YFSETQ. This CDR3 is CASSLPTTPGTGSEQYF. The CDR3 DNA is TGCGCCAGCAGCTTACCCACGACTCCCGGGACAGGGTCGGAGCAGTACTTC.

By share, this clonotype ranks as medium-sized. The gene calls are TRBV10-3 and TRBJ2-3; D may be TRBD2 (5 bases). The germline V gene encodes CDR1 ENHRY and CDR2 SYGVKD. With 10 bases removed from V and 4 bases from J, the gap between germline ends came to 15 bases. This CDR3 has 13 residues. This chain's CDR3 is CASSGVSADTQYF. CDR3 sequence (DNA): TGTGCCAGCAGCGGCGTTTCGGCAGATACGCAGTATTTT.

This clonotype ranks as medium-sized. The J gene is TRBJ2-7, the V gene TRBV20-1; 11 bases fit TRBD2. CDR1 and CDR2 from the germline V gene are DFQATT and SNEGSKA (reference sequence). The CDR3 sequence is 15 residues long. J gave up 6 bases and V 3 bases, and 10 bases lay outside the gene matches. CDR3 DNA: TGCAGTGCTAGGATAGCGGGAGGGTATCGGGGCGAGCAGTACTTC. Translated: CSARIAGGYRGEQYF.

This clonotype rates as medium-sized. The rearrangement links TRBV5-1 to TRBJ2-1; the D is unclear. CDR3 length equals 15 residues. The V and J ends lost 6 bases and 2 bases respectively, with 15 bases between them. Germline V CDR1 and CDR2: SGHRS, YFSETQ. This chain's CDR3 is CASTPLAGTYNEQFF. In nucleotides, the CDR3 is TGCGCCAGCACCCCCTTGGCCGGTACCTACAATGAGCAGTTCTTC. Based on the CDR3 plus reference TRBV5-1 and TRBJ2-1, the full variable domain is KAGVTQTPRYLIKTRGQQVTLSCSPISGHRSVSWYQQTPGQGLQFLFEYFSETQRNKGNFPGRFSGRQFSNSRSEMNVSTLELGDSALYLCASTPLAGTYNEQFFGPGTRLTVL.

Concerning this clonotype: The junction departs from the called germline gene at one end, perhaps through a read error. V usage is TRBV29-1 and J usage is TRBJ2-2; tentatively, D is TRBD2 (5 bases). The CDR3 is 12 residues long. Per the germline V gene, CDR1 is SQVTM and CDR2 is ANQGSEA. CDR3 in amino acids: CSGDSRTGEPFF. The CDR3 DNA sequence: TGCAGCGGGGATAGCAGAACCGGGGAGCCGTTTTTT.

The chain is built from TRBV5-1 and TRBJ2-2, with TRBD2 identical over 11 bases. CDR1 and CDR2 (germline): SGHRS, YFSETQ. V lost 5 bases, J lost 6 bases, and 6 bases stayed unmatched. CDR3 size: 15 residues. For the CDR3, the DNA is TGCGCCAGCAGGTCGCTAGCGGGAGGCCCCGGGGAGCTGTTTTTT. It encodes CASRSLAGGPGELFF.

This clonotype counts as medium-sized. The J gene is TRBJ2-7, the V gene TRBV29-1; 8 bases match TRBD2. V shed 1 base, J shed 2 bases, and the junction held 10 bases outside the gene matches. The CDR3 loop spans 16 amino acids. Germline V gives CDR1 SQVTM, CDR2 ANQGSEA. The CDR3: CSVEGNLAGVTYEQYF. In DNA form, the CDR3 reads TGCAGCGTTGAAGGAAATCTAGCGGGCGTTACCTACGAGCAGTACTTC.

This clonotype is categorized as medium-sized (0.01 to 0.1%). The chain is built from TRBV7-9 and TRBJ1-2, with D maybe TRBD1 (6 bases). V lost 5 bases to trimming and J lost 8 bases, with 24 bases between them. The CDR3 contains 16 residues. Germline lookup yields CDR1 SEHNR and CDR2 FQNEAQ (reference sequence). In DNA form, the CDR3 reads TGTGCCAGCAGCCCTGGGGGGACACCAACTTTTGAGGGCTACACCTTC. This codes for CASSPGGTPTFEGYTF.

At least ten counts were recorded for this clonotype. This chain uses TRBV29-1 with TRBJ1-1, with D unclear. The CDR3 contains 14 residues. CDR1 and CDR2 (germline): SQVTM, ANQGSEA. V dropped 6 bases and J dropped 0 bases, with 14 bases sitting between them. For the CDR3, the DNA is TGCAGCGTCTCCGAACAGCCTTTGAACACTGAAGCTTTCTTT. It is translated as CSVSEQPLNTEAFF.

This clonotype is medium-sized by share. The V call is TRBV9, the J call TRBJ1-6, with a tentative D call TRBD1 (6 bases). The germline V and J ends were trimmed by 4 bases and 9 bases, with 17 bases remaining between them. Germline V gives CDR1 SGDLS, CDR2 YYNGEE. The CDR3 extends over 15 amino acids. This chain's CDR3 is CASSLRDTASSPLHF. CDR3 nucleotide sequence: TGTGCCAGCAGCCTCCGGGACACGGCCAGTTCACCCCTCCACTTT. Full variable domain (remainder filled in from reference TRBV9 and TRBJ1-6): DSGVTQTPKHLITATGQRVTLRCSPRSGDLSVYWYQQSLDQGLQFLIQYYNGEERAKGNILERFSAQQFPDLHSELNLSSLELGDSALYFCASSLRDTASSPLHFGNGTRLTVT.

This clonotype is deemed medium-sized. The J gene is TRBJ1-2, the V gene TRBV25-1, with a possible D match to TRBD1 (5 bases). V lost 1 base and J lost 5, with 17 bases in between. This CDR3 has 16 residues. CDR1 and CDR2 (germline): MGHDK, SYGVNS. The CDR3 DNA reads TGTGCCAGCAGTGAATTTCTGGGACCGGTAGGGTATGGCTACACCTTC. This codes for CASSEFLGPVGYGYTF.

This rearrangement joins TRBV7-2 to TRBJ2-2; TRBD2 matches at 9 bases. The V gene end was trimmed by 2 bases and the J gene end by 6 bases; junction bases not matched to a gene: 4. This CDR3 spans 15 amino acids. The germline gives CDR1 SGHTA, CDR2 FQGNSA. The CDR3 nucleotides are TGTGCCAGCAGCTTATATCTAGCGGGATCCGGGGAGCTGTTTTTT. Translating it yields CASSLYLAGSGELFF. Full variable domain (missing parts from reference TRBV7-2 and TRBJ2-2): GAGVSQSPSNKVTEKGKDVELRCDPISGHTALYWYRQSLGQGLEFLIYFQGNSAPDKSGLPSDRFSAERTGGSVSTLTIQRTQQEDSAVYLCASSLYLAGSGELFFGEGSRLTVL.

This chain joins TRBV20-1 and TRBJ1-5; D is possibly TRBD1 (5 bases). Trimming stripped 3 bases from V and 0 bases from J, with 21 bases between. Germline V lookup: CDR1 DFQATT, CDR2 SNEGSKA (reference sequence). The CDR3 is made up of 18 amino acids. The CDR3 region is CSARPAGRGLNSNQPQHF. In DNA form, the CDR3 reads TGCAGTGCTAGGCCCGCGGGACGGGGCCTTAATAGCAATCAGCCCCAGCATTTT.

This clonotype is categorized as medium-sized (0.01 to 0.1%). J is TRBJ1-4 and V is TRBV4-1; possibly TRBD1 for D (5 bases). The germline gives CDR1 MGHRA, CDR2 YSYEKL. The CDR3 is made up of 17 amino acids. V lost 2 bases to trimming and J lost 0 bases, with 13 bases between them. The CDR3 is CASSQSGGKATNEKLFF. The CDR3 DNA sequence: TGCGCCAGCAGCCAATCCGGGGGGAAGGCAACTAATGAAAAACTGTTTTTT.

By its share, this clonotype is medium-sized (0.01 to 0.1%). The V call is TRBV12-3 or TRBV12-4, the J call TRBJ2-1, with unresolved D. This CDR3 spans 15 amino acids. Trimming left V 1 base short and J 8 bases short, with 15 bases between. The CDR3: CASSLGQPATDEQFF. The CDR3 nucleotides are TGTGCCAGCAGTTTAGGCCAGCCCGCCACGGATGAGCAGTTCTTC.

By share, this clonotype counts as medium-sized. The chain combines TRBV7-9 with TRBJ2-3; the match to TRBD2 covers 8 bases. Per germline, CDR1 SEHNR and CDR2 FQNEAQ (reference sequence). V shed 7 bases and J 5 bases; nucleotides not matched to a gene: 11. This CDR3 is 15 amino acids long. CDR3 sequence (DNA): TGTGCCAGCACCCCGGGAGGGGTCCACGGAGATACGCAGTATTTT. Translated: CASTPGGVHGDTQYF.